The TCR beta chain under discussion was sequenced for a study of T cell responses to AZD1222 COVID-19 vaccine. This CDR3 spans 16 amino acids. The germline gives CDR1 SGHTA, CDR2 FQGNSA. V was pared by 5 bases and J by 3 bases, with 10 bases of the junction left unmatched. Study results and limitations: Two AZD1222 doses significantly raised spike-specific TCR breadth and depth over controls. With dominance at 160-218 and 743-854, vaccine-associated CD4 TCRs spanned spike. Donors skewed white British and female; clonal diversity was possibly underestimated. No repertoire was sampled before or during the peak T cell response, only after it.

Data came from immunoSEQ multiplex PCR; TCRdb stores just in-frame clones and leaves some out. The table includes about 83,000 clones, approximately 90% detected once. In regard to this clone: What it binds is unknown.

The receptor's source is an adult in good health. The genes are TRBV7-2 and TRBJ2-7, with 10 nucleotides matching TRBD2. Specimen: peripheral blood, collected on day 0 of MenACWY control vaccination. The CDR3 coding sequence is TGTGCCAGCAGCCCCCGGACTAGCGGAATGATCTACGAGCAGTACTTC. It encodes CASSPRTSGMIYEQYF.